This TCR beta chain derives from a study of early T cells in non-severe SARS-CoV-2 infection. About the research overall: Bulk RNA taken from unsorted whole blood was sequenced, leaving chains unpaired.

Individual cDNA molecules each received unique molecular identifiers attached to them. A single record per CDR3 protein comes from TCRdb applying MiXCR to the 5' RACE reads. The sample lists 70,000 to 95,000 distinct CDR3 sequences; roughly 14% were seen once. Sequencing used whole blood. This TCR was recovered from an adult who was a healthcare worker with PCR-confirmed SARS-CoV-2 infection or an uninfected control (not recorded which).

CDR3 in amino acids: CASSHAGGRGYEQFF. CDR3 DNA: TGTGCCAGCAGCCACGCGGGGGGCCGAGGGTATGAGCAGTTCTTC. V usage is TRBV7-2 and J usage is TRBJ2-1; 8 positions agree with TRBD2. The V and J ends lost 5 bases and 8 bases, in that order; junction bases with no gene match: 11. The CDR3 has 15 amino acids. Germline V CDR1 and CDR2: SGHTA, FQGNSA.